The present TCR beta chain was sequenced within a study of control samples from healthy donors and cancer patients. Produced via immunoSEQ multiplex PCR; TCRdb's table is partial and in-frame only. The data show about 130,000 clones, 85% to 95% seen once. Per the germline V gene, CDR1 is MNHEY and CDR2 is SMNVEV (reference sequence). CDR3 length equals 13 residues. The J segment lost 3 bases and the V segment lost 6 bases, leaving 3 bases of the junction unmatched. Sequenced input: PBMCs. The sequence was obtained from an elderly man with head and neck cancer. The chain recombines TRBV27 with TRBJ1-1; 8 bases are shared with TRBD1. The CDR3: CASRHRGYTEAFF. CDR3 sequence (DNA): TGTGCCAGCAGGCACAGGGGGTACACTGAAGCTTTCTTT.